A single sample is the source of the 7 T cell receptor beta chains below, sequenced in a study of T cell responses to AZD1222 COVID-19 vaccine. Clones were read by immunoSEQ multiplex PCR, and TCRdb kept only the in-frame ones, dropping some. The table has under 150,000 clones, about 90% seen once. The sample in question was peripheral blood, obtained on day 0 of AZD1222 vaccination. These receptors were taken from an adult in good health.

In DNA form, the CDR3 reads TGCAGCGTTAGGCTAGCGGGGACGCAGTATTTT. It is translated as CSVRLAGTQYF. V is TRBV29-1 and J is TRBJ2-3, with 9 positions matching TRBD2. CDR3 length: 11 residues. J lost 9 bases, V lost 5 bases, and 3 bases had no gene match. Germline CDR1 and CDR2: SQVTM and ANQGSEA.

The chain recombines TRBV25-1 with TRBJ2-7, with unresolved D. V lost 4 bases, J lost 4 bases, and 8 bases lay in between. Germline V gene sequence: CDR1 MGHDK, CDR2 SYGVNS. This CDR3 region has 12 residues. The CDR3 bases are TGTGCCAGCAGTGCAGATGGTTACGAGCAGTACTTC. This encodes CASSADGYEQYF.

A single count supports this clone. V usage is TRBV12-3 or TRBV12-4 and J usage is TRBJ2-1, with TRBD2 matching over 8 bases. This CDR3 region has 13 residues. V lost 4 bases to trimming and J lost 15 bases; unmatched junction nucleotides: 11. The DNA of the CDR3 is TGTGCCAGCAGTTCCGGGGGGGGCGGGACAAGGTTCTTC. It is translated as CASSSGGGGTRFF.

The chain is built from TRBV14 and TRBJ2-5; D gene unclear. V lost 4 bases and J 3 bases, leaving 15 bases between the germline ends. CDR1 SGHDN and CDR2 FVKESK come from the germline V gene. The CDR3 has 15 residues. CDR3 nucleotide sequence: TGTGCCAGCAGCCTAATCTATCTCCGGGAAGAGACCCAGTACTTC. Protein sequence: CASSLIYLREETQYF.

CDR3 coding DNA: TGTGCCAGCAGTTTGAGTGATGAGCAGTTCTTC. Its translation: CASSLSDEQFF. The rearrangement joins TRBV27 to TRBJ2-1, with D uncertain. V was clipped by 3 bases and J by 8 bases, with 5 bases between them. The germline V gene encodes CDR1 MNHEY and CDR2 SMNVEV (reference sequence). The length of the CDR3 is 11 residues.

This chain links TRBV28 with TRBJ1-5; D is uncertain. Germline assignment: CDR1 MDHEN and CDR2 SYDVKM. This CDR3 comprises 16 residues. The V end was cut by 4 bases, the J end by 0 bases, with 13 bases between. The CDR3 loop reads CASSYYGVYSNQPQHF. DNA of the CDR3: TGTGCCAGCAGTTATTACGGCGTATATAGCAATCAGCCCCAGCATTTT.

As for this clone: Other nucleotide sequences in the sample specify the same CDR3. The chain couples TRBV12-3 or TRBV12-4 to TRBJ1-1; D ambiguous. V dropped 3 bases and J dropped 1 base, with 6 bases sitting between them. The CDR3 loop spans 13 amino acids. In nucleotides, the CDR3 is TGTGCCAGCAGTTTGGGCCCGAACACTGAAGCTTTCTTT. It codes for CASSLGPNTEAFF.